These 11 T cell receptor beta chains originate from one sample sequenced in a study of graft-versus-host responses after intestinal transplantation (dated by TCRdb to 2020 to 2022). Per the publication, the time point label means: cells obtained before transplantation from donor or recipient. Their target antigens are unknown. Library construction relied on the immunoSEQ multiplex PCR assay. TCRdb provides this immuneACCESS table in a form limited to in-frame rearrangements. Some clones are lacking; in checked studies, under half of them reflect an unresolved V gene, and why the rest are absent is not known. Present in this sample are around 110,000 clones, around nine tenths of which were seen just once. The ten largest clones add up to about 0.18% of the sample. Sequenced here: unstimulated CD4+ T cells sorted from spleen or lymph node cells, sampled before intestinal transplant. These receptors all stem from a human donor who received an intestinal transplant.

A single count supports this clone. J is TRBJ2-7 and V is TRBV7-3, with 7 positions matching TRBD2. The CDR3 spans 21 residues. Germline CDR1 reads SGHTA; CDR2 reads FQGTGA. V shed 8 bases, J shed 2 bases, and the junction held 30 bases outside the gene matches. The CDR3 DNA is TGTGCCAGCGACATAGGCAGGGAGGGAGCGTGGCGGCGGGAAGCCCCCTACGAGCAGTACTTC. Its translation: CASDIGREGAWRREAPYEQYF.

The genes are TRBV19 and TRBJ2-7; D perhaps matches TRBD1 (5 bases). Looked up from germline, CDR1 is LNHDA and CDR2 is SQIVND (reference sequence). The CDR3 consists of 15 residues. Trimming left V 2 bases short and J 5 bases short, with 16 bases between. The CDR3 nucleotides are TGTGCCAGTAGTATACGACGAATGGGGCGCGACGAGCAGTACTTC. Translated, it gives CASSIRRMGRDEQYF.

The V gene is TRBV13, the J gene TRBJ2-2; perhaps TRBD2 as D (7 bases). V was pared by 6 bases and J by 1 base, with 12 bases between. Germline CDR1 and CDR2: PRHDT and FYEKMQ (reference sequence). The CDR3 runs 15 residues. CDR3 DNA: TGTGCCAGCAGTAAAAGGGGGGGGAACACCGGGGAGCTGTTTTTT. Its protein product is CASSKRGGNTGELFF.

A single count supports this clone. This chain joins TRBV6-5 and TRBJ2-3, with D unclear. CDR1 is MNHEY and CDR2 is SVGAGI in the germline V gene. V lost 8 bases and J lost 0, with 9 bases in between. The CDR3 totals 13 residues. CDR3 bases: TGTGCCAGCGGGCTGGATAGCACAGATACGCAGTATTTT. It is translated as CASGLDSTDTQYF.

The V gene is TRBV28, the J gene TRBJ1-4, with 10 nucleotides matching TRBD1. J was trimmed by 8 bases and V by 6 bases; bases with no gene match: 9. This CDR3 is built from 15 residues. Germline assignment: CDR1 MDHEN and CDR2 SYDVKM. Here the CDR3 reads CASSQRQGAGEKLFF. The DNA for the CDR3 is TGTGCCAGCAGCCAAAGACAGGGGGCGGGCGAAAAACTGTTTTTT.

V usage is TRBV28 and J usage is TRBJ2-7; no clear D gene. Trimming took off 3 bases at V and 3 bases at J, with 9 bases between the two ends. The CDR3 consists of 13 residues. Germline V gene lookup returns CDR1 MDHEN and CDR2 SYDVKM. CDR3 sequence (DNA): TGTGCCAGCAGTTTTAGTCCCGGCTACGAGCAGTACTTC. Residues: CASSFSPGYEQYF.

CDR3 residues: CASSPGTSGGNTGELFF. The CDR3 DNA follows: TGTGCCAGCAGCCCCGGGACTAGCGGGGGAAACACCGGGGAGCTGTTTTTT. This sequence joins TRBV7-9 and TRBJ2-2; 14 nucleotides align to TRBD2. V lost 5 bases and J lost 2; bases outside the gene matches: 4. CDR1 and CDR2 from the germline V gene are SEHNR and FQNEAQ (reference sequence). The CDR3 loop spans 17 amino acids.

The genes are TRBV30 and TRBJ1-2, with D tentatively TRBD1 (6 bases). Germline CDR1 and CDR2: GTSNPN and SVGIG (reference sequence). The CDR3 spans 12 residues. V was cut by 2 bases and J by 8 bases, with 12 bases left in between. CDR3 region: CAWSLRGEGYTF. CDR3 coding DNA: TGTGCCTGGAGTCTCAGGGGTGAAGGCTACACCTTC.

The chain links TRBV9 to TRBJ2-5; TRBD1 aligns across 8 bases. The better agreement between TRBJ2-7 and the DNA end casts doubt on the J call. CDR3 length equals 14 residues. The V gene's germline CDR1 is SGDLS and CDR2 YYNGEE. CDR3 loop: CASSAGTGPYEQYF. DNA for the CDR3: TGTGCCAGCAGCGCCGGGACAGGCCCCTACGAGCAGTACTTC.

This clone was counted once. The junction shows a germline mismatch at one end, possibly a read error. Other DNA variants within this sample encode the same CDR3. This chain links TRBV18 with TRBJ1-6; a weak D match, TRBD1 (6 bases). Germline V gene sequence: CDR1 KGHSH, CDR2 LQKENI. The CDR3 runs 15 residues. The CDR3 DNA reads TGTGCCAGCTCGTATGACAGGACCTTCAATTCACCCCTTCACTTT. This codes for CASSYDRTFNSPLHF.

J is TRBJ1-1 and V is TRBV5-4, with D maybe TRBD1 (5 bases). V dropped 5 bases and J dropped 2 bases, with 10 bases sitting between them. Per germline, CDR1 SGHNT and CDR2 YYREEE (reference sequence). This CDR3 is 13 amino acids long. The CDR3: CASRRQPNTEAFF. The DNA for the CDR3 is TGTGCCAGCAGAAGACAGCCCAACACTGAAGCTTTCTTT. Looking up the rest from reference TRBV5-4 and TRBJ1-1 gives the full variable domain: ETGVTQSPTHLIKTRGQQVTLRCSSQSGHNTVSWYQQALGQGPQFIFQYYREEENGRGNFPPRFSGLQFPNYSSELNVNALELDDSALYLCASRRQPNTEAFFGQGTRLTVV.